This T cell receptor beta chain was recorded in a study of CD8 T cells in ankylosing spondylitis. Broader study findings: The authors found the disease-linked clones to be CD8+ and relatively rare in peripheral blood. A TCR beta motif made of 7 to 9 highly homologous variants seemed typical of ankylosing spondylitis blood. Disease-associated clones were reportedly significantly overrepresented in matched ankylosing spondylitis synovial fluid.

This clonotype was observed a handful of times. Its antigen is unidentified. 5'-RACE, quantitative and with molecular barcodes, yielded the TCR beta libraries. MiXCR, run by TCRdb on the 5' RACE reads, gives a single entry per CDR3 protein. This table has a few hundred thousand distinct CDR3 sequences, about a fifth appearing once. The V gene's germline CDR1 is MNHEY and CDR2 SMNVEV (reference sequence). Deletions cut 2 bases from V and 2 bases from J, with 13 bases between. This CDR3 comprises 16 residues. The sequence derives from a male donor with ankylosing spondylitis. The chain employs TRBV27 and TRBJ2-1; weak D call: TRBD1 (6 bases). The sample was blood, either unsorted or a sorted T cell fraction (not recorded which). DNA for the CDR3: TGTGCCAGCAGTTTAACCGGTAGGGGGACCTACAATGAGCAGTTCTTC. Protein product: CASSLTGRGTYNEQFF.